Shown below are 9 T cell receptor beta chains from a single sample sequenced in a study of blood T cell repertoires in COVID-19. Sequenced by immunoSEQ multiplex PCR; TCRdb stores in-frame clones only, minus some. The sample yields 310,000 or so clones, around 87% seen once. Sample: peripheral blood. The receptor source for this set is a woman under 40 who had recovered from COVID-19.

The V and J genes are TRBV4-1 and TRBJ1-2; no definite D call. Trimming removed 1 base at V and 6 bases at J, with 12 bases between. The CDR3 spans 14 residues. CDR1 is MGHRA, CDR2 YSYEKL, per germline. The CDR3 DNA follows: TGCGCCAGCAGCCAAGGACCGGAGTTCGATGGCTACACCTTC. The encoded protein is CASSQGPEFDGYTF.

This chain connects TRBV27 to TRBJ1-5; D call uncertain. V was clipped by 8 bases and J by 0 bases, with 11 bases between them. Germline CDR1 is MNHEY and CDR2 is SMNVEV (reference sequence). CDR3 length equals 14 residues. CDR3 DNA: TGTGCCAGCCGGTCCCTTAATAGCAATCAGCCCCAGCATTTT. Translating gives CASRSLNSNQPQHF.

CDR3 region: CASNPGTGTEAFF. In nucleotides, the CDR3 is TGTGCCAGCAACCCCGGGACAGGGACTGAAGCTTTCTTT. The V call is TRBV2, the J call TRBJ1-1; 9 nucleotides line up with TRBD1. The CDR3 runs 13 residues. The germline CDR1 and CDR2 sequences are SNHLY and FYNNEI. The V gene end was trimmed by 7 bases and the J gene end by 5 bases; junction bases not matched to a gene: 5.

DNA for the CDR3: TGTGCCAGCAGTCCCATGGCACCCCCGAACACCGGGGAGCTGTTTTTT. Protein sequence: CASSPMAPPNTGELFF. This chain joins TRBV27 and TRBJ2-2; D gene uncertain. V lost 5 bases and J lost 0, with 13 bases in between. Germline V gives CDR1 MNHEY, CDR2 SMNVEV (reference sequence). The CDR3 length is 16 residues.

The chain links TRBV2 to TRBJ2-1, with D maybe TRBD2 (5 bases). CDR3 size: 14 residues. The germline gives CDR1 SNHLY, CDR2 FYNNEI. V lost 7 bases and J lost 10, with 20 bases in between. The CDR3 loop is CASNSAGPGREQFF. The CDR3 nucleotides read TGTGCCAGCAATAGCGCGGGCCCGGGCAGGGAGCAGTTCTTC.

This clone has a single count. The CDR3 spells CASAPEWTGGFGYTF. In DNA form, the CDR3 reads TGTGCCAGTGCTCCGGAGTGGACAGGGGGCTTCGGGTACACCTTC. The chain carries TRBV19 and TRBJ1-2; 11 nucleotides match TRBD1. The CDR3 length is 15 residues. The germline CDR1 and CDR2 sequences are LNHDA and SQIVND (reference sequence). Trimming cost V 8 bases and J 11 bases; bases outside gene matches: 16.

This chain uses TRBV2 with TRBJ1-1, with 10 bases lining up with TRBD1. Looked up from germline, CDR1 is SNHLY and CDR2 is FYNNEI. This CDR3 has 17 residues. V lost 4 bases and J lost 1; bases outside the gene matches: 9. The DNA for the CDR3 is TGTGCCAGCAGTGCCGGGACAGGGGAATGGGGGAACACTGAAGCTTTCTTT. This codes for CASSAGTGEWGNTEAFF.

This chain connects TRBV5-1 to TRBJ2-7, with TRBD1 matching 12 bases. From germline, CDR1 is SGHRS and CDR2 YFSETQ. The V and J ends lost 6 bases and 9 bases, in that order; junction bases with no gene match: 13. This CDR3 region has 15 residues. The CDR3 region is CASTRDLGQGAAQYF. In DNA, the CDR3 is TGCGCCAGCACACGGGACCTGGGACAGGGGGCCGCGCAGTACTTC.

V and J are TRBV20-1 and TRBJ2-3, with D unclear. Deletions cut 6 bases from V and 2 bases from J, with 12 bases between. Per the germline V gene, CDR1 is DFQATT and CDR2 is SNEGSKA (reference sequence). The CDR3 length is 13 residues. CDR3 DNA: TGCAGTGCAAGTACAGAATACACAGATACGCAGTATTTT. It is translated as CSASTEYTDTQYF.